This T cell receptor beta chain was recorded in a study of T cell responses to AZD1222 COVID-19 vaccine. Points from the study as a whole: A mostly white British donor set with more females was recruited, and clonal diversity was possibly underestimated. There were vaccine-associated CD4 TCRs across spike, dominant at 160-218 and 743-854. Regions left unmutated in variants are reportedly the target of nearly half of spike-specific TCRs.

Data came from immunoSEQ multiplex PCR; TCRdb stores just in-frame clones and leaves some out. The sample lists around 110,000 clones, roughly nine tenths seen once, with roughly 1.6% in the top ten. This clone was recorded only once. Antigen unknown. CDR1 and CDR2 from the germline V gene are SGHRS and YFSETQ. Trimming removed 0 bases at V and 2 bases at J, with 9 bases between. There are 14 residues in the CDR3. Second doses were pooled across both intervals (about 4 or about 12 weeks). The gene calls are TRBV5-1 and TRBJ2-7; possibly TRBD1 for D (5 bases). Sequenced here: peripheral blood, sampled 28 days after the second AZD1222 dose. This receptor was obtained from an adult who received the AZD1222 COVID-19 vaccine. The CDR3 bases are TGCGCCAGCAGCTTGGAGGTAGGGGCCTACGAGCAGTACTTC. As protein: CASSLEVGAYEQYF.